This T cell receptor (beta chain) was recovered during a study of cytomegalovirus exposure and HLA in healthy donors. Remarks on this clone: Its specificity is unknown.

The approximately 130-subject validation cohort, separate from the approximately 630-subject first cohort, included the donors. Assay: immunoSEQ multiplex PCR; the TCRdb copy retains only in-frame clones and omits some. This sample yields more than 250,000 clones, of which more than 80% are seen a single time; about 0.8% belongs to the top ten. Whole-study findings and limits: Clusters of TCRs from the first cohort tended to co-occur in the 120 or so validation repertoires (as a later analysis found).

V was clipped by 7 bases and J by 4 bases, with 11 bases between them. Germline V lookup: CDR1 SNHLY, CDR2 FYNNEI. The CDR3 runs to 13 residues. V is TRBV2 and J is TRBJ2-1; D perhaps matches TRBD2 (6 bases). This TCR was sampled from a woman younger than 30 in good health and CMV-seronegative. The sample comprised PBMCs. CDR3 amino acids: CASMEGVYNEQFF. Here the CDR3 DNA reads TGTGCCAGCATGGAGGGAGTTTACAATGAGCAGTTCTTC.